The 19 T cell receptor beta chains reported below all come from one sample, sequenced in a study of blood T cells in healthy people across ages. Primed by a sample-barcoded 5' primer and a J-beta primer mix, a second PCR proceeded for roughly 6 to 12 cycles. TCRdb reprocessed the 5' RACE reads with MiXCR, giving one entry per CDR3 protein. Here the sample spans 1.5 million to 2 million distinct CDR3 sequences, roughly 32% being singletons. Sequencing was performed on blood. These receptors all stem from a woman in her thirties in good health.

This CDR3 reads CASSLRTSGGGNEQFF. DNA for the CDR3: TGCGCCAGCAGCTTGCGGACTAGCGGGGGGGGGAATGAGCAGTTCTTC. This chain links TRBV5-1 with TRBJ2-1; the match to TRBD2 covers 15 bases. V lost 1 base to trimming and J lost 7 bases; unmatched junction nucleotides: 3. Germline CDR1 is SGHRS and CDR2 is YFSETQ. This CDR3 is built from 16 residues.

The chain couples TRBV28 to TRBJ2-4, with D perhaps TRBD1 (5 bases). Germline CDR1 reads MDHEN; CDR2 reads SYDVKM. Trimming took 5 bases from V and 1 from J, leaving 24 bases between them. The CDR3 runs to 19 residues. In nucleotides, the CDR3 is TGTGCCAGCAGTGACAGCAGTATGGTAGCTCGGGTTGCCAAAAACATTCAGTACTTC. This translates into CASSDSSMVARVAKNIQYF.

CDR3 coding DNA: TGTGCCAGCTCACCACAAGGACCGACAAAGGGCGAGCAGTACTTC. Translated: CASSPQGPTKGEQYF. This rearrangement joins TRBV18 to TRBJ2-7, with no clear D. This CDR3 comprises 15 residues. Germline values: CDR1 KGHSH, CDR2 LQKENI. V lost 1 base and J lost 6, with 16 bases in between.

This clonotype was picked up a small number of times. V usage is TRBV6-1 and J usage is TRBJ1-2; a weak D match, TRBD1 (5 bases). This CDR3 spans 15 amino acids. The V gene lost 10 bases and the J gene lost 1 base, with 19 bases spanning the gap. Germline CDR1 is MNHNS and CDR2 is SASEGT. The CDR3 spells CATTKWGELNYGYTF. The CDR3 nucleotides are TGTGCCACTACAAAGTGGGGGGAACTTAACTATGGCTACACCTTC.

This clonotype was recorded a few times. CDR3 region: CASSDGQGGYEQYF. The CDR3 nucleotides are TGTGCCAGCAGTGATGGACAGGGGGGGTACGAGCAGTACTTC. The chain combines TRBV6-1 with TRBJ2-7; TRBD1 agrees at 10 bases. Germline trimming cut 3 bases from V and 4 bases from J; bases unmatched to any gene: 3. This CDR3 has 14 amino acids. Germline CDR1 reads MNHNS; CDR2 reads SASEGT.

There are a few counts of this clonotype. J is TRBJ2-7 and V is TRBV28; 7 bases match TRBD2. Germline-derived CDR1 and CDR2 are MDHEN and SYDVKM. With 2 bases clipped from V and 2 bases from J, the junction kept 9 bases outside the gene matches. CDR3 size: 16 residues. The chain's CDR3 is CASSLPAGKVTYEQYF. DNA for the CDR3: TGTGCCAGCAGTTTACCAGCGGGAAAGGTAACCTACGAGCAGTACTTC. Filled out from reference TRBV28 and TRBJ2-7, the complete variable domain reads DVKVTQSSRYLVKRTGEKVFLECVQDMDHENMFWYRQDPGLGLRLIYFSYDVKMKEKGDIPEGYSVSREKKERFSLILESASTNQTSMYLCASSLPAGKVTYEQYFGPGTRLTVT.

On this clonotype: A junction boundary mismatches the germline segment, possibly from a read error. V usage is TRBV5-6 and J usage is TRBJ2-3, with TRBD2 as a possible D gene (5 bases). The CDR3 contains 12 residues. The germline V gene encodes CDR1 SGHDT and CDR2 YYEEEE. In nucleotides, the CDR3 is TGTGCCAGCAGTTTGGGAGTCGGCCCCCAGTATTTT. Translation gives CASSLGVGPQYF.

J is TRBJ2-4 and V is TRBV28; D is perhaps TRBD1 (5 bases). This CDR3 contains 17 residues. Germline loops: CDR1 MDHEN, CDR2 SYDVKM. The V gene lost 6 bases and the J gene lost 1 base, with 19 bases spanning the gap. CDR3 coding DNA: TGTGCCAGCAGCTCACTGGACAAAAAAAAGGCCAAAAACATTCAGTACTTC. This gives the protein CASSSLDKKKAKNIQYF.

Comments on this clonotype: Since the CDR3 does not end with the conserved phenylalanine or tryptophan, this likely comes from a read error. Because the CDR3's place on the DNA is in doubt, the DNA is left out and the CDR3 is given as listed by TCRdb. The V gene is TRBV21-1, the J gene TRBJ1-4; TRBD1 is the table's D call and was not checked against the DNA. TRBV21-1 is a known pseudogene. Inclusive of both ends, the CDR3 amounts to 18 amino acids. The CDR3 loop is CASSKPLGELSTNEKLFY.

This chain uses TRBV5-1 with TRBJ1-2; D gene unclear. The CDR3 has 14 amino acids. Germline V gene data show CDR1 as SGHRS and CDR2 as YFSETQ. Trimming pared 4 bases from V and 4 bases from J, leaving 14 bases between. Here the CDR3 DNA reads TGCGCCAGCAGCCCCGGATCGACGAGCTATGGCTACACCTTC. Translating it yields CASSPGSTSYGYTF.

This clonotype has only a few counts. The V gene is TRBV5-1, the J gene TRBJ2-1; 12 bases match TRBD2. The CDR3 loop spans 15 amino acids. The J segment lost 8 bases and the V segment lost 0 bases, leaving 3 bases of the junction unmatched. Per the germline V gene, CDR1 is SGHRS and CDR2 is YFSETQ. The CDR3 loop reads CASSLGLAGEHEQFF. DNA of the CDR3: TGCGCCAGCAGCTTGGGACTAGCGGGAGAGCATGAGCAGTTCTTC.

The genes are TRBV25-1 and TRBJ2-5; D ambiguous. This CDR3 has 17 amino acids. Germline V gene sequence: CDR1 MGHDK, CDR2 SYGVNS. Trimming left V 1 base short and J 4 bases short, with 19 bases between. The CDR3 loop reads CASSEWDEQAGIETQYF. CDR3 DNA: TGTGCCAGCAGTGAATGGGATGAGCAGGCTGGGATAGAGACCCAGTACTTC. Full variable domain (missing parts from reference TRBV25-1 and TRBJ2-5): EADIYQTPRYLVIGTGKKITLECSQTMGHDKMYWYQQDPGMELHLIHYSYGVNSTEKGDLSSESTVSRIRTEHFPLTLESARPSHTSQYLCASSEWDEQAGIETQYFGPGTRLLVL.

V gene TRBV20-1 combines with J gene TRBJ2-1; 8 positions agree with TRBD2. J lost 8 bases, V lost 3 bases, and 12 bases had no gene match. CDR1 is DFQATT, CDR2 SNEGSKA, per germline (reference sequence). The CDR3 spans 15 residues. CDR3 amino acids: CSASPVGGALHEQFF. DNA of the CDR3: TGCAGTGCTAGTCCGGTCGGGGGGGCTCTTCATGAGCAGTTCTTC.

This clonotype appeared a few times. CDR3 in amino acids: CASSFRRGGRYTQYF. CDR3 nucleotides: TGTGCCAGCAGCTTTCGGCGGGGGGGCCGCTATACGCAGTATTTT. The V gene is TRBV11-1, the J gene TRBJ2-3; 9 nucleotides line up with TRBD2. Germline CDR1 and CDR2: SGHAT and FQDESV (reference sequence). With 3 bases clipped from V and 7 bases from J, the junction kept 8 bases outside the gene matches. The CDR3 runs to 15 residues.

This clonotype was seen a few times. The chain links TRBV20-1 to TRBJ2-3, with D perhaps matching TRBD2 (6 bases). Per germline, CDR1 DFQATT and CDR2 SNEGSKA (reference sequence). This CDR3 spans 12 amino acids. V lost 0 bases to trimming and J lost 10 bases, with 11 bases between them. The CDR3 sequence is CSARDPGAAQYF. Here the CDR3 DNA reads TGCAGTGCTAGAGACCCGGGAGCGGCGCAGTATTTT.

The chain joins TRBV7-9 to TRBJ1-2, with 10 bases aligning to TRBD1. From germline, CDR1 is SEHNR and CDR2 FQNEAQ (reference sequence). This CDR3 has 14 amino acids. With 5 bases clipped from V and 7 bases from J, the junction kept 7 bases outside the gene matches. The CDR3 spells CASSLRDRGSGYTF. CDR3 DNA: TGTGCCAGCAGCCTCCGGGACAGGGGAAGTGGCTACACCTTC.

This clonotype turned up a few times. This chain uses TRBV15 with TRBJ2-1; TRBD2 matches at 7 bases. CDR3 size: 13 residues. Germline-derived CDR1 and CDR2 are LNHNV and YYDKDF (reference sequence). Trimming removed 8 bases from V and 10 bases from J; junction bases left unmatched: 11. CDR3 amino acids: CATSLSTRGEQFF. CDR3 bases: TGTGCCACCTCCCTCTCAACGCGGGGGGAGCAGTTCTTC. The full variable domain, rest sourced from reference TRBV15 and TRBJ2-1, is DAMVIQNPRYQVTQFGKPVTLSCSQTLNHNVMYWYQQKSSQAPKLLFHYYDKDFNNEADTPDNFQSRRPNTSFCFLDIRSPGLGDTAMYLCATSLSTRGEQFFGPGTRLTVL.

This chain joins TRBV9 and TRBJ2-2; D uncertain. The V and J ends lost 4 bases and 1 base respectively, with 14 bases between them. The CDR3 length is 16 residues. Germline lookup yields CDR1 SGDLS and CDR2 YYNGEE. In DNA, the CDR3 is TGTGCCAGCAGCCCTCATAACAGTTTGAACACCGGGGAGCTGTTTTTT. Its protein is CASSPHNSLNTGELFF.

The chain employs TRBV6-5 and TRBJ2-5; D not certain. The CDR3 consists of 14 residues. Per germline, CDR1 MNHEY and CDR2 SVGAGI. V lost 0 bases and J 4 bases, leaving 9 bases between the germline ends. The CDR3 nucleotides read TGTGCCAGCAGTTACTCGGCAGGCCCAGAGACCCAGTACTTC. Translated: CASSYSAGPETQYF.